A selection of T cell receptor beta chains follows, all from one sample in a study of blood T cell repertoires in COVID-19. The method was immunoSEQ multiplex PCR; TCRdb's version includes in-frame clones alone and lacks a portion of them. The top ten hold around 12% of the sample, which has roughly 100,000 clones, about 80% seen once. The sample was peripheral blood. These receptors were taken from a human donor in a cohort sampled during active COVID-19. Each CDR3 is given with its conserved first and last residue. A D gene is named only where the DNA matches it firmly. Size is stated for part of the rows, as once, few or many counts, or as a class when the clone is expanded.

TGTGCCAGCAGCGTAGTGGGGGACAGGGCGGACCAGTTCTTC	CASSVVGDRADQFF	TRBD1	TRBV9	TRBJ2-1	NA
TGTGCCAGCTCACCAACAGGAATCTCTGGAAACACCATATATTTT	CASSPTGISGNTIYF	NA	TRBV18	TRBJ1-3	NA
TGTGCCAGCAGTTCTGCAGGTTCCAACTATGGCTACACCTTC	CASSSAGSNYGYTF	NA	TRBV27	TRBJ1-2	NA
TGTGCCAGCAGTGACACTGGACAGCACAATGAGCAGTTCTTC	CASSDTGQHNEQFF	NA	TRBV6-4	TRBJ2-1	NA
TGTGCCAGCAGGGGAGAGGGAGACACTGAAGCTTTCTTT	CASRGEGDTEAFF	NA	TRBV6-5	TRBJ1-1	many
TGCGCCAGCAGTCGGACTAGCGGGGGGCTCCTCTACGAGCAGTACTTC	CASSRTSGGLLYEQYF	TRBD2	TRBV4-3	TRBJ2-7	few
TGTGCCAGCACCCTTAGCGGGATCCCTTCCTACGAGCAGTACTTC	CASTLSGIPSYEQYF	TRBD2	TRBV3-1/TRBV3-2	TRBJ2-7	few
TGTGCCAGCAGAGAGGGAGGGGCCGGTGGCGGGGAGCTGTTTTTT	CASREGGAGGGELFF	TRBD2	TRBV14	TRBJ2-2	NA
TGTGCCAGTAGTATGGGTCCGGGTTATAGCAATCAGCCCCAGCATTTT	CASSMGPGYSNQPQHF	NA	TRBV19	TRBJ1-5	once
TGTGCCAGTAGTACCCCAGGGACAGGGATTAATGAAAAACTGTTTTTT	CASSTPGTGINEKLFF	TRBD1	TRBV19	TRBJ1-4	NA
TGTGCCAGCATGGGGAGCGACTACGAGCAGTACTTC	CASMGSDYEQYF	NA	TRBV21-1	TRBJ2-7	NA
TGTGCCAGCAGCCTCCAGGGGCGGAATACGCAGTATTTT	CASSLQGRNTQYF	NA	TRBV12-3/TRBV12-4	TRBJ2-3	NA
TGCAGCGTTGAAGGCCCCGGGCAGGGGAGATCGGAGACCCAGTACTTC	CSVEGPGQGRSETQYF	NA	TRBV29-1	TRBJ2-5	NA
TGTGCCTGGAGTCGCCCGGGACTGGACGGTGAGCAGTTCTTC	CAWSRPGLDGEQFF	NA	TRBV30	TRBJ2-1	NA
TGCGCCAGCAGCCGACTAGGGGGGGTCAATCAGCCCCAGCATTTT	CASSRLGGVNQPQHF	NA	TRBV4-1	TRBJ1-5	NA
TGCGCCAGCAGCTTGGGGCCAGCGGGGGGCCAAGAGACCCAGTACTTC	CASSLGPAGGQETQYF	TRBD2	TRBV5-1	TRBJ2-5	NA
TGTGCCAGCTCGTTCCCGAACACTGAAGCTTTCTTT	CASSFPNTEAFF	NA	TRBV19	TRBJ1-1	NA
TGCGCCCGCAGCCGCCCGGGGGGGGACACAGATACGCAGTATTTT	CARSRPGGDTDTQYF	TRBD2	TRBV5-1	TRBJ2-3	NA
TGTGCCTGGAGTTCAGGCCGGGGGTATGAAAAACTGTTTTTT	CAWSSGRGYEKLFF	NA	TRBV30	TRBJ1-4	NA
TGTGCCAGCATCGGACTAGGGAACATTCAGTACTTC	CASIGLGNIQYF	TRBD2	TRBV7-9	TRBJ2-4	NA
TGTGCCAGCTCACCCGGTACGGGGGGGCGCAGGGACGAGCAGTACTTC	CASSPGTGGRRDEQYF	TRBD2	TRBV18	TRBJ2-7	NA
TGTGCCAGTAGTACTAAGGGACAGGGGAGTCCCTACGAGCAGTACTTC	CASSTKGQGSPYEQYF	TRBD1	TRBV19	TRBJ2-7	once